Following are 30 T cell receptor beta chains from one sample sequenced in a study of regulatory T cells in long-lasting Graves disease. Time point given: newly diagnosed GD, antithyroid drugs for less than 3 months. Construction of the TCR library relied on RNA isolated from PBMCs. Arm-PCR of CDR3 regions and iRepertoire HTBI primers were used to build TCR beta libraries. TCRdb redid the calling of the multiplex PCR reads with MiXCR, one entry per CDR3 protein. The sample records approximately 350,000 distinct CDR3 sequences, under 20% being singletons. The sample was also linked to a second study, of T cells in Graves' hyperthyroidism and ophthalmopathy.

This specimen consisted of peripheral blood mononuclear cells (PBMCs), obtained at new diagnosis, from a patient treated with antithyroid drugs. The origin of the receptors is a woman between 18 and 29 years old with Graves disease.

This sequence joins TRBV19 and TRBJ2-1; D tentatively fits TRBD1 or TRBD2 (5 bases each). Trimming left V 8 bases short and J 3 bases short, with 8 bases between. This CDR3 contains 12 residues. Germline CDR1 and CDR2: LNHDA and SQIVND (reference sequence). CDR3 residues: CASGGDYNEQFF. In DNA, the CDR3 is TGTGCCAGTGGGGGAGACTACAATGAGCAGTTCTTC.

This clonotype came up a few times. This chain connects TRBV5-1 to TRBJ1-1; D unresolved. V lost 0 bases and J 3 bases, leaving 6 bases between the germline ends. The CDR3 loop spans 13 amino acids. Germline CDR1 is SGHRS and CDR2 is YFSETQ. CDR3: CASSLADYTEAFF. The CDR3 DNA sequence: TGCGCCAGCAGCTTGGCGGATTACACTGAAGCTTTCTTT.

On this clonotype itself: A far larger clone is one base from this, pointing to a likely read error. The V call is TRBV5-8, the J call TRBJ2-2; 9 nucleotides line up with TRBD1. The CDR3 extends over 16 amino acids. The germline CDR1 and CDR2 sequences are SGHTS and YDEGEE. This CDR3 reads CASSLGQGQAPGELFF. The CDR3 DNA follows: TGCGCCAGCAGCCTCGGACAGGGGCAAGCACCCGGGGAGCTGTTTTTT.

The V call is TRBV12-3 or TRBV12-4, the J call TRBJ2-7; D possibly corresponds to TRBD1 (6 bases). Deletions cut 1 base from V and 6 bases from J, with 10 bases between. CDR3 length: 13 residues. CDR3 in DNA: TGTGCCAGCAGTTTAGGGACAGCCGCCGAGCAGTACTTC. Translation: CASSLGTAAEQYF.

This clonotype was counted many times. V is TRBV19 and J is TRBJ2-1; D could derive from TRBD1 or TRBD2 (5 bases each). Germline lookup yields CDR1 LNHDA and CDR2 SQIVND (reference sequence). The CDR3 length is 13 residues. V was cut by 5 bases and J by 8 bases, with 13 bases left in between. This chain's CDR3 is CASSRGRGYEQFF. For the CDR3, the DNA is TGTGCCAGTAGTCGAGGACGGGGCTATGAGCAGTTCTTC.

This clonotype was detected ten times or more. The CDR3 loop reads CASSRAGLSYEQYF. Here the CDR3 DNA reads TGTGCCAGCAGCCGTGCGGGTCTCTCCTACGAGCAGTACTTC. V usage is TRBV7-2 and J usage is TRBJ2-7; D is possibly TRBD2 (5 bases). V gave up 5 bases and J gave up 0 bases, with 11 bases separating them. CDR3 size: 14 residues. Germline V lookup: CDR1 SGHTA, CDR2 FQGNSA.

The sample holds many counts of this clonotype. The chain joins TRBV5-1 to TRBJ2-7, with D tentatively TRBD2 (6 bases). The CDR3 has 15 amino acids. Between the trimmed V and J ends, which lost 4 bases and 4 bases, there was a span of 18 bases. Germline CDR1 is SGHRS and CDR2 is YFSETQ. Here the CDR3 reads CASSQNRIGGYEQYF. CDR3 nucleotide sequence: TGCGCCAGCAGCCAGAACAGAATCGGGGGTTACGAGCAGTACTTC.

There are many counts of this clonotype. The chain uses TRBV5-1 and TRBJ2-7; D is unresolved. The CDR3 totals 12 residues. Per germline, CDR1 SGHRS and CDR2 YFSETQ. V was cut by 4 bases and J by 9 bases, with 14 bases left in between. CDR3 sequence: CASSLEASGQYF. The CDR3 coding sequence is TGCGCCAGCAGCCTAGAGGCAAGTGGGCAGTACTTC.

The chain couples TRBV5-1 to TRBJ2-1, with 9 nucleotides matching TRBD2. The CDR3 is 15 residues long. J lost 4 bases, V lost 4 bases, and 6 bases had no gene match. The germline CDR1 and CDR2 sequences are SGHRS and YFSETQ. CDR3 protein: CASSRERGAYNEQFF. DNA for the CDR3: TGCGCCAGCAGCCGGGAGCGGGGGGCATACAATGAGCAGTTCTTC.

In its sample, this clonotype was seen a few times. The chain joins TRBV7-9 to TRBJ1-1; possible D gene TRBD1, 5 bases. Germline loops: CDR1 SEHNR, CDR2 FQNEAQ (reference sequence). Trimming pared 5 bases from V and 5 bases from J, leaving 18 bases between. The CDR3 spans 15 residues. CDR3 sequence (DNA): TGTGCCAGCAGCCTTCGATTTGGGGGAGATACTGAAGCTTTCTTT. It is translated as CASSLRFGGDTEAFF.

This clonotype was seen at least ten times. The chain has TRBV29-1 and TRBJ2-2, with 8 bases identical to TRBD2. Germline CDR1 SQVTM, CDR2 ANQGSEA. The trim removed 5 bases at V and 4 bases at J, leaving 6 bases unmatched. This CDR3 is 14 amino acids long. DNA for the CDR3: TGCAGCGTTTTCGGGGGGGCCGGCACCGGGGAGCTGTTTTTT. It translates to CSVFGGAGTGELFF.

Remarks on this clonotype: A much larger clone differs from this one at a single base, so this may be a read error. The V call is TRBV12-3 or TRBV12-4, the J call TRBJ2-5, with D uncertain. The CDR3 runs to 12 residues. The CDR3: CASSFPRAAQCF. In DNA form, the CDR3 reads TGTGCCAGCAGTTTTCCCCGGGCGGCCCAGTGCTTC.

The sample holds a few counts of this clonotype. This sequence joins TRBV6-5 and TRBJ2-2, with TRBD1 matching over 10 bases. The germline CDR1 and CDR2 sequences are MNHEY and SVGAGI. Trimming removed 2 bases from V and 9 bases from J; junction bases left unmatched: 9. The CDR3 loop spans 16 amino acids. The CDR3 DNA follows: TGTGCCAGCAGTTACATCCCGGGACAGGGGCACCGGGAGCTGTTTTTT. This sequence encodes CASSYIPGQGHRELFF.

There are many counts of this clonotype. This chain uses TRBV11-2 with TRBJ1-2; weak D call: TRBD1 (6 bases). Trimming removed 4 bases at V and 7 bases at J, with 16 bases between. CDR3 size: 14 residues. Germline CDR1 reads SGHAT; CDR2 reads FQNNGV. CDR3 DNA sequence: TGTGCCAGCAGCTCCCCACGGGGGCGCGGTGGCTACACCTTC. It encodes CASSSPRGRGGYTF.

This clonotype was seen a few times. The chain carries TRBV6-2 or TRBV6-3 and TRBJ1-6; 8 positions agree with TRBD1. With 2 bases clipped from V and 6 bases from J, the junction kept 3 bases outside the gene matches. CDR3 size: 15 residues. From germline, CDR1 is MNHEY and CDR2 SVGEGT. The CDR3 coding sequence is TGTGCCAGCAGTTACCGAGGACAGGGTAATTCACCCCTCCACTTT. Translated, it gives CASSYRGQGNSPLHF.

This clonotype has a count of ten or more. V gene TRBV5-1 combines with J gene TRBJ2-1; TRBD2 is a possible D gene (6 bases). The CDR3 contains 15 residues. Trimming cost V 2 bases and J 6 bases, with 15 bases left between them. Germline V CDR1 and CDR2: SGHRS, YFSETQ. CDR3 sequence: CASSFSGLSGNEQFF. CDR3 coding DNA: TGCGCCAGCAGCTTTAGCGGCCTGAGTGGCAATGAGCAGTTCTTC. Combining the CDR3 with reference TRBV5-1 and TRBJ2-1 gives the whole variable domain KAGVTQTPRYLIKTRGQQVTLSCSPISGHRSVSWYQQTPGQGLQFLFEYFSETQRNKGNFPGRFSGRQFSNSRSEMNVSTLELGDSALYLCASSFSGLSGNEQFFGPGTRLTVL.

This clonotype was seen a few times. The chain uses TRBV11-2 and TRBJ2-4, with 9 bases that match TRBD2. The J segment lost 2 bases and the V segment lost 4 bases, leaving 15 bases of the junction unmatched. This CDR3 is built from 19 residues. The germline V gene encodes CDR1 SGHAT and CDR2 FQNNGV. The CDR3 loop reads CASSWGRGVAGDPKNIQYF. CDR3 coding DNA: TGTGCCAGCAGCTGGGGGCGGGGGGTAGCGGGAGATCCCAAAAACATTCAGTACTTC.

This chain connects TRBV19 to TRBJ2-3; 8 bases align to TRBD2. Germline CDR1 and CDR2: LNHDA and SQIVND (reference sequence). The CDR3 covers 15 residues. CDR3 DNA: TGTGCAGCGGGAGTCAGTATACGGAGCACAGATACGCAGTATTTT. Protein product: CAAGVSIRSTDTQYF.

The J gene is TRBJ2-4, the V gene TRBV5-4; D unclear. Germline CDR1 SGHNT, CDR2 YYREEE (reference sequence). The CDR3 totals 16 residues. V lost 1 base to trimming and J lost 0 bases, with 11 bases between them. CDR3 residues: CASSLLGSLAKNIQYF. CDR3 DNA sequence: TGTGCCAGCAGCTTGTTAGGCTCGTTAGCCAAAAACATTCAGTACTTC.

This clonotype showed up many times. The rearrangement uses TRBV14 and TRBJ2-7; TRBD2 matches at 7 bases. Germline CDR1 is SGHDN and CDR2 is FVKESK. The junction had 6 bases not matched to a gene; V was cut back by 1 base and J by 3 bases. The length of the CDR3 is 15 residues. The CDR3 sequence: CASSQAQGLYYEQYF. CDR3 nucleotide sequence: TGTGCCAGCAGCCAAGCCCAGGGACTATACTACGAGCAGTACTTC.

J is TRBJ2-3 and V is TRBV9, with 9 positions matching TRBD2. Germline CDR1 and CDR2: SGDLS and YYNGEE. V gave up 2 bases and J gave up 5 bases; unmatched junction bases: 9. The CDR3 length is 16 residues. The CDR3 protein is CASSVAGVRGGDTQYF. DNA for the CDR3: TGTGCCAGCAGCGTGGCCGGAGTGCGGGGGGGAGATACGCAGTATTTT.

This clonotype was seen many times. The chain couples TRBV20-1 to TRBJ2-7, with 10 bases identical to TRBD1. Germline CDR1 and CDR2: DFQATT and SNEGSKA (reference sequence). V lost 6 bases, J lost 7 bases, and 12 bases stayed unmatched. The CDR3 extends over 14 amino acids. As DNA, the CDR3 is TGCAGTGCGGGCGGACCAGACAGGGGGCTTGAGCAGTACTTC. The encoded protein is CSAGGPDRGLEQYF.

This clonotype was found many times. In DNA, the CDR3 is TGTGCCAGCAGCCAAAAGACCCAGGGCCCTAATGAAAAACTGTTTTTT. Translation gives CASSQKTQGPNEKLFF. The gene calls are TRBV3-1 and TRBJ1-4, with a weak D call TRBD1 (5 bases). Trimming cost V 2 bases and J 3 bases, with 13 bases left between them. The CDR3 sequence is 16 residues long. Germline V CDR1 and CDR2: LGHDT, YNNKEL (reference sequence).

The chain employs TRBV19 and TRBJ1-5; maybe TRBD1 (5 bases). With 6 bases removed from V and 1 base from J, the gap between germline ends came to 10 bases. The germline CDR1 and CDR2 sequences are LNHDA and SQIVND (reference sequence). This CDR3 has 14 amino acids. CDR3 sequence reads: CASRLAGSNQPQHF. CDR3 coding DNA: TGTGCCAGTAGGTTGGCAGGGAGCAATCAGCCCCAGCATTTT. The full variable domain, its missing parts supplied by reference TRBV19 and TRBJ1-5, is DGGITQSPKYLFRKEGQNVTLSCEQNLNHDAMYWYRQDPGQGLRLIYYSQIVNDFQKGDIAEGYSVSREKKESFPLTVTSAQKNPTAFYLCASRLAGSNQPQHFGDGTRLSIL.

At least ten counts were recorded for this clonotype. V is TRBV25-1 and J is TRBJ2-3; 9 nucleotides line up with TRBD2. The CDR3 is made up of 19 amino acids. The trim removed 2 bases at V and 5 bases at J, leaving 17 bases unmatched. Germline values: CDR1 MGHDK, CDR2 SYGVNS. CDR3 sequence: CASSETGGAAGGPGDTQYF. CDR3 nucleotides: TGTGCCAGCAGTGAAACGGGGGGCGCGGCGGGAGGGCCAGGAGATACGCAGTATTTT. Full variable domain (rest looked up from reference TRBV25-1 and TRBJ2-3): EADIYQTPRYLVIGTGKKITLECSQTMGHDKMYWYQQDPGMELHLIHYSYGVNSTEKGDLSSESTVSRIRTEHFPLTLESARPSHTSQYLCASSETGGAAGGPGDTQYFGPGTRLTVL.

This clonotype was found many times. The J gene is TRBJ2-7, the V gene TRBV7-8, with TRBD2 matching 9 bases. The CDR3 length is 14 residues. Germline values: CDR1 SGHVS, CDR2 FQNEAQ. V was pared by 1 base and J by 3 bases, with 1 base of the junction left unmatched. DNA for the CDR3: TGTGCCAGCAGCTTAGGGACTAGCGTCTACGAGCAGTACTTC. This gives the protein CASSLGTSVYEQYF.

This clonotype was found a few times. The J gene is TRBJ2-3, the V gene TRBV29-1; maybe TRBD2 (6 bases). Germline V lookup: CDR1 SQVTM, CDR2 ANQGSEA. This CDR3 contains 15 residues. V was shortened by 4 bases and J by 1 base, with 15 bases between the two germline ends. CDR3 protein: CSVASPRRGTDTQYF. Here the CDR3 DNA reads TGCAGCGTTGCTTCCCCTCGGAGGGGCACAGATACGCAGTATTTT.

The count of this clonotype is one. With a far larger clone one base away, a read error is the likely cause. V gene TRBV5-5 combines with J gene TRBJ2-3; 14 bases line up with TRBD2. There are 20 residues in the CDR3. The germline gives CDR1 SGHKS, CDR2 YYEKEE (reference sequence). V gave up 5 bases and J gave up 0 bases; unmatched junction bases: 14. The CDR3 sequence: CASSGATGLAGETSTDTQYF. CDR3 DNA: TGTGCCAGCAGTGGCGCGACGGGACTAGCGGGAGAGACGAGCACAGATACGCAGTATTTT.

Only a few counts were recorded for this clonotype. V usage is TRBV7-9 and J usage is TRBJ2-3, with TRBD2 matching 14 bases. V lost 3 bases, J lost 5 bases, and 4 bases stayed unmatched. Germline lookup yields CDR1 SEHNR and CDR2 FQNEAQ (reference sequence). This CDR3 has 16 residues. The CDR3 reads CASSLGLAGVQDTQYF. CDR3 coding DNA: TGTGCCAGCAGCTTGGGACTAGCGGGGGTGCAAGATACGCAGTATTTT.

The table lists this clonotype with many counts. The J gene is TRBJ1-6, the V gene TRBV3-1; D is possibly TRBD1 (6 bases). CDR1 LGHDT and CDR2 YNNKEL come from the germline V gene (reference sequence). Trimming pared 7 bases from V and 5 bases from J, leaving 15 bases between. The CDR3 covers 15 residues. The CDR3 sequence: CASTQSGQNNSPLHF. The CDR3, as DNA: TGTGCCAGCACTCAGAGCGGACAGAATAATTCACCCCTCCACTTT.